This T cell receptor (beta chain) is from a study of siplizumab effects on memory and regulatory T cells (dated by TCRdb to 2018 to 2020). Regarding the research as a whole: The study looked at the effect of siplizumab, an anti-CD2 antibody, on alloreactive T-cell subsets in allogeneic mixed lymphocyte reactions made from human PBMCs.

Library construction relied on the immunoSEQ multiplex PCR assay. Each sample had about 10^5 TCR templates assayed by the deep sequencing platform. Genomic DNA extracted from sorted T cells was used for TCRbeta CDR3 sequencing. The paper's processing steps were these. Clonal analysis of TCRbeta CDR3 data was done in the R programming language. Alloreactive CD4+ and CD8+ clones were identified by comparing unstimulated samples to CFSE-low samples taken after the reaction. Alloreactive CD4+ clones were assigned to regulatory or non-regulatory origin by matching sequences to sorted unstimulated Treg and non-Treg repertoires. TCRdb mirrors the immuneACCESS table, restricted to in-frame sequences. Some clones are absent from its copies; in checked studies, under half trace to an unresolved V gene, and the reason for the others is unknown. That table gives V, J and clone size, and the DNA gave D and trimming. The sample records about 52,000 clones, about 97% of which are singletons. Around 0.6% of the sample rests with the top ten.

Here is what the overall study found, with its caveats: Compared with memory T cells, unstimulated naive T cells appeared more diverse, and naive cells seemed to make a substantial contribution to the alloresponse. Whether proliferating Tregs from siplizumab cultures were suppressive was not functionally confirmed. Because sequences at frequencies below about 10^-5 were poorly captured, only a minor fraction of alloreactive clones could be mapped back to unstimulated subsets. Among mappable alloreactive CD4+ clones, the Treg-derived fraction averaged approximately 72% with siplizumab versus roughly 29% in control reactions. About 80-97% of proliferating CD4+ or CD8+ clones could not be given a naive or memory phenotype. Siplizumab significantly lowered the cumulative frequency of alloreactive sequences that could be traced to unstimulated CD4+ memory T cells.

Points on this clone: The antigen it binds to is not known. Per-nucleotide qualities are absent, and no much larger clonotype sits a single base away.

Unstimulated CD4+ memory cells were also sequenced in three donor pairs, together with CD4+ naive, CD8+ TEMRA, CD8+ naive and CD8+ effector memory subsets. Sorted unstimulated T cells and proliferating T cells recovered from mixed lymphocyte reactions underwent TCRbeta CDR3 sequencing. Fresh whole blood from ten to eleven HLA-typed healthy donors served as the source for isolating PBMCs. The germline ends are 12 bases apart after V is trimmed by 3 bases and J by 4 bases. The CDR3 has 14 amino acids, counting the end cysteine and phenylalanine. The DNA shown is the 42-base CDR3, in frame from base 1. The CDR1 and CDR2 encoded by the germline V gene (reference sequence) are SEHNR and FQNEAQ.

The source is a human donor in good health. Input material: naive CD4+ T cells sorted from blood. The intended sense of this specimen's cell subset or site label: unstimulated naive T cells. The sequence is built from TRBV7-9 and TRBJ1-2; confidence is insufficient to name the D gene. The sequenced DNA: TGTGCCAGCAGCTTGGAACACAATACCTATGGCTACACCTTC. Its coded protein is CASSLEHNTYGYTF.